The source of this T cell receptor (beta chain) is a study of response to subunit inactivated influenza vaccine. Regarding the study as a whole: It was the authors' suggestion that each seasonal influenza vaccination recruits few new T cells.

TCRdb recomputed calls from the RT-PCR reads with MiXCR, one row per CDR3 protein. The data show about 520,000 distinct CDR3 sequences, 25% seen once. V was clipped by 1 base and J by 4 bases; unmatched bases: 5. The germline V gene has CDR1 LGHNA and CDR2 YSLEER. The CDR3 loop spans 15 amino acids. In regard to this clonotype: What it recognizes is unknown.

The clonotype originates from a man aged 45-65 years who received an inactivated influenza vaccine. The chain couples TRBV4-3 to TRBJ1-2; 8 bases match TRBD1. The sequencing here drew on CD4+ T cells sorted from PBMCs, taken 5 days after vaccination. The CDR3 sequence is CASSQVTGVSYGYTF. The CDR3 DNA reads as TGCGCCAGCAGCCAAGTGACAGGGGTCAGCTATGGCTACACCTTC.